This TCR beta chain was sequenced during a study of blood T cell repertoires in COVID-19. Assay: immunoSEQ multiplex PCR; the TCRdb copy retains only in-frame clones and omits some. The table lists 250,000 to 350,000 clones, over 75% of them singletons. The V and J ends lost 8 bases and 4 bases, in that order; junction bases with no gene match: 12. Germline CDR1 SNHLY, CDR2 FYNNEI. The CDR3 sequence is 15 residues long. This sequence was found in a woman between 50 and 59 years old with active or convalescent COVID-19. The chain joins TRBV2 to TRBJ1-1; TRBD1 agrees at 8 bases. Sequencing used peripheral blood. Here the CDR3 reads CASRTGRRLSTEAFF. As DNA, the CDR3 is TGTGCCAGCCGGACAGGGCGAAGGTTAAGCACTGAAGCTTTCTTT. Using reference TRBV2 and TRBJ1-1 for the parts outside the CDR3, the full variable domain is EPEVTQTPSHQVTQMGQEVILRCVPISNHLYFYWYRQILGQKVEFLVSFYNNEISEKSEIFDDQFSVERPDGSNFTLKIRSTKLEDSAMYFCASRTGRRLSTEAFFGQGTRLTVV.